The T cell receptor beta chain described here comes from a study of CD8 T cell repertoires and HIV-1 epitope variants. On the study more broadly: T cells were stimulated with Twenty-five Gag and Nef peptides separately. An approximately nine-day culture received IL-2, IL-7 and IL-15 on days 3 and 7. Epitopes were three Gag families plus Nef HW9 and YT9. Enriched T cells were co-cultured with equal autologous T cell-negative cells.

A few counts support this clone. The antigen remains unidentified. Produced via immunoSEQ multiplex PCR; TCRdb's table is partial and in-frame only. This table has a few thousand clones, 55% to 80% appearing once. This CDR3 has 10 residues. Germline-derived CDR1 and CDR2 are DFQATT and SNEGSKA (reference sequence). V dropped 6 bases and J dropped 7 bases, with 10 bases sitting between them. The receptor was derived from a male donor with HIV. This rearrangement joins TRBV20-1 to TRBJ2-7, with D possibly called TRBD1 or TRBD2 (6 bases each). Sequencing was carried out using cultured CD8+ T cells derived from PBMCs. CDR3 loop: CSARGDEQYF. The DNA for the CDR3 is TGCAGTGCAAGGGGGGATGAGCAGTACTTC.